Shown below are 27 T cell receptor beta chains from a single sample sequenced in a study of blood T cells in healthy people across ages. The authors ran a second PCR of about 6 to 11 cycles using a sample-barcoded 5' primer and a J-beta primer mix. Each CDR3 protein is one row after TCRdb ran MiXCR on the 5' RACE reads. The data contain around 2 million distinct CDR3 sequences, roughly two fifths of them singletons. The sample comprised blood. The receptors shown here come from a human donor in good health.

This clonotype was counted a few times. The chain uses TRBV7-2 and TRBJ1-1, with D tentatively TRBD1 (6 bases). Per the germline V gene, CDR1 is SGHTA and CDR2 is FQGNSA. V was pared by 5 bases and J by 7 bases, with 14 bases between. The CDR3 contains 13 residues. Here the CDR3 reads CASSLLGGVEAFF. For the CDR3, the DNA is TGTGCCAGCAGCCTCCTGGGGGGCGTTGAAGCTTTCTTT.

This clonotype appeared a few times. V is TRBV5-1 and J is TRBJ2-7; D is unresolved. With 2 bases removed from V and 3 bases from J, the gap between germline ends came to 9 bases. The CDR3 length is 13 residues. Looked up from germline, CDR1 is SGHRS and CDR2 is YFSETQ. CDR3 residues: CASSFEPVYEQYF. In DNA form, the CDR3 reads TGCGCCAGCAGCTTTGAGCCCGTCTACGAGCAGTACTTC.

This clonotype was seen a handful of times. The chain uses TRBV11-2 and TRBJ1-5; no clear D gene. The V gene lost 5 bases and the J gene lost 4 bases, with 9 bases spanning the gap. Germline V gene data show CDR1 as SGHAT and CDR2 as FQNNGV. The CDR3 extends over 13 amino acids. CDR3 amino acids: CASSAMGNQPQHF. CDR3 DNA sequence: TGTGCCAGCAGCGCCATGGGTAATCAGCCCCAGCATTTT. Supplemented by reference TRBV11-2 and TRBJ1-5, the full variable domain reads EAGVAQSPRYKIIEKRQSVAFWCNPISGHATLYWYQQILGQGPKLLIQFQNNGVVDDSQLPKDRFSAERLKGVDSTLKIQPAKLEDSAVYLCASSAMGNQPQHFGDGTRLSIL.

This clonotype was seen a handful of times. This chain uses TRBV3-1 with TRBJ2-7; D tentatively fits TRBD1 or TRBD2 (5 bases each). The length of the CDR3 is 17 residues. Per germline, CDR1 LGHDT and CDR2 YNNKEL (reference sequence). The V gene lost 0 bases and the J gene lost 3 bases, with 18 bases spanning the gap. CDR3 in amino acids: CASSQERGEAALYEQYF. DNA of the CDR3: TGTGCCAGCAGCCAAGAGAGGGGCGAGGCAGCACTCTACGAGCAGTACTTC.

The chain employs TRBV7-2 and TRBJ1-5, with D perhaps matching TRBD1 (5 bases). Germline CDR1 SGHTA, CDR2 FQGNSA. V dropped 2 bases and J dropped 4 bases, with 12 bases sitting between them. There are 15 residues in the CDR3. This CDR3 is CASSLTPGWNQPQHF. CDR3 nucleotide sequence: TGTGCCAGCAGCTTAACCCCAGGGTGGAATCAGCCCCAGCATTTT.

V usage is TRBV6-2 or TRBV6-3 and J usage is TRBJ1-1; D is possibly TRBD1 (5 bases). Trimming pared 2 bases from V and 0 bases from J, leaving 13 bases between. The CDR3 spans 16 residues. CDR1 is MNHEY and CDR2 is SVGEGT in the germline V gene. The CDR3 loop reads CASSYPNWGLNTEAFF. CDR3 nucleotides: TGTGCCAGCAGTTACCCTAATTGGGGCTTGAACACTGAAGCTTTCTTT.

This clonotype was observed a single time. A read error is likely, as this CDR3 ends without the conserved phenylalanine or tryptophan. The rearrangement uses TRBV7-2 and TRBJ1-2; a weak D match, TRBD1 (5 bases). Germline V CDR1 and CDR2: SGHTA, FQGNSA. Trimming removed 5 bases at V and 8 bases at J, with 18 bases between. The CDR3 covers 14 residues. CDR3 nucleotide sequence: TGTGCCAGCAGCCCCCAGGTCGGAAGGGACGGCTACACCTGC. Translating it yields CASSPQVGRDGYTC.

This chain connects TRBV12-3 or TRBV12-4 to TRBJ1-2; D gene uncertain. The CDR3 spans 15 residues. Trimming removed 6 bases from V and 4 bases from J, with 18 bases in between. Here the CDR3 reads CASSPLGAMGYGYTF. In nucleotides, the CDR3 is TGTGCCAGCAGCCCGTTGGGAGCTATGGGCTATGGCTACACCTTC.

V usage is TRBV12-3 or TRBV12-4 and J usage is TRBJ2-1; 7 bases match TRBD2. V lost 1 base to trimming and J lost 8 bases; unmatched junction nucleotides: 5. The CDR3 loop spans 14 amino acids. The chain's CDR3 is CASSLDVAGDEQFF. In DNA form, the CDR3 reads TGTGCCAGCAGTTTAGATGTGGCGGGGGATGAGCAGTTCTTC.

This clonotype was recorded a few times. V gene TRBV7-8 combines with J gene TRBJ2-6, with D unclear. The CDR3 runs to 17 residues. Trimming removed 1 base from V and 0 bases from J, with 10 bases in between. Germline-derived CDR1 and CDR2 are SGHVS and FQNEAQ. The CDR3 sequence is CASSLDPKSSGANVLTF. As DNA, the CDR3 is TGTGCCAGCAGCTTAGACCCCAAAAGCTCTGGGGCCAACGTCCTGACTTTC.

The V and J genes are TRBV7-3 and TRBJ2-1; 13 bases map to TRBD2. The germline V gene has CDR1 SGHTA and CDR2 FQGTGA. The J segment lost 6 bases and the V segment lost 3 bases, leaving 8 bases of the junction unmatched. The CDR3 runs 17 residues. CDR3 DNA sequence: TGTGCCAGCAGCTTGACTAGCGGGGGGCCACCTGGCAATGAGCAGTTCTTC. Protein sequence: CASSLTSGGPPGNEQFF. The variable domain in full, with the rest retrieved from reference TRBV7-3 and TRBJ2-1, is GAGVSQTPSNKVTEKGKYVELRCDPISGHTALYWYRQSLGQGPEFLIYFQGTGAADDSGLPNDRFFAVRPEGSVSTLKIQRTERGDSAVYLCASSLTSGGPPGNEQFFGPGTRLTVL.

The chain uses TRBV4-3 and TRBJ2-3; 7 bases match TRBD2. This CDR3 is 18 amino acids long. Germline CDR1 reads LGHNA; CDR2 reads YSLEER. J lost 5 bases, V lost 0 bases, and 14 bases had no gene match. CDR3 bases: TGCGCCAGCAGCCAAGAATGGGAAGCGGGGCCACCGTTAGATACGCAGTATTTT. It encodes CASSQEWEAGPPLDTQYF.

The chain uses TRBV12-3 or TRBV12-4 and TRBJ2-3; D possibly corresponds to TRBD1 (5 bases). This CDR3 comprises 15 residues. V was cut by 7 bases and J by 0 bases, with 14 bases left in between. CDR3 amino acids: CASNPTETSTDTQYF. CDR3 coding DNA: TGTGCCAGCAACCCGACAGAGACCAGCACAGATACGCAGTATTTT.

V is TRBV28 and J is TRBJ2-3, with D maybe TRBD1 (6 bases). V lost 6 bases and J 6 bases, leaving 10 bases between the germline ends. The CDR3 is 12 amino acids. Germline CDR1 reads MDHEN; CDR2 reads SYDVKM. The CDR3 nucleotides read TGTGCCAGCAGGTACAGGGTCGATACGCAGTATTTT. Amino acid sequence: CASRYRVDTQYF.

V and J are TRBV29-1 and TRBJ1-5; D gene ambiguous. Trimming stripped 2 bases from V and 3 bases from J, with 11 bases between. From germline, CDR1 is SQVTM and CDR2 ANQGSEA. The CDR3 spans 14 residues. This chain's CDR3 is CSVEPRPYNQPQHF. The DNA of the CDR3 is TGCAGCGTTGAACCCAGGCCCTACAATCAGCCCCAGCATTTT. The full variable domain, its missing parts supplied by reference TRBV29-1 and TRBJ1-5, is SAVISQKPSRDICQRGTSLTIQCQVDSQVTMMFWYRQQPGQSLTLIATANQGSEATYESGFVIDKFPISRPNLTFSTLTVSNMSPEDSSIYLCSVEPRPYNQPQHFGDGTRLSIL.

The chain couples TRBV29-1 to TRBJ2-7; D ambiguous. The CDR3 sequence is 13 residues long. Germline CDR1 reads SQVTM; CDR2 reads ANQGSEA. Deletions cut 3 bases from V and 4 bases from J, with 13 bases between. In DNA form, the CDR3 reads TGCAGCGTTGAGGTTCTGGCCCCTTACGAGCAGTACTTC. It translates to CSVEVLAPYEQYF.

The chain carries TRBV7-9 and TRBJ1-6; D gene uncertain. The CDR3 length is 16 residues. The V gene's germline CDR1 is SEHNR and CDR2 FQNEAQ (reference sequence). V lost 1 base to trimming and J lost 0 bases, with 7 bases between them. The DNA of the CDR3 is TGTGCCAGCAGCTTAGATTCCCGCTCCTATAATTCACCCCTCCACTTT. The encoded protein is CASSLDSRSYNSPLHF.

V is TRBV7-9 and J is TRBJ2-4, with D possibly TRBD2 on 6 matching bases. V dropped 4 bases and J dropped 7 bases, with 17 bases sitting between them. The germline V gene encodes CDR1 SEHNR and CDR2 FQNEAQ (reference sequence). This CDR3 spans 15 amino acids. The CDR3 loop is CASSSRSLGRNIQYF. CDR3 DNA: TGTGCCAGCAGCTCCCGCTCGCTGGGGAGGAACATTCAGTACTTC.

This sequence joins TRBV20-1 and TRBJ2-7; D not resolved. CDR1 DFQATT and CDR2 SNEGSKA come from the germline V gene (reference sequence). The CDR3 has 14 residues. The V and J ends lost 6 bases and 2 bases respectively, with 17 bases between them. CDR3 region: CSARRLWATYEQYF. Written as DNA, the CDR3 is TGCAGTGCCCGCCGACTCTGGGCGACCTACGAGCAGTACTTC.

This clonotype was recorded a few times. This chain joins TRBV20-1 and TRBJ1-6; D ambiguous. V lost 5 bases and J 14 bases, leaving 13 bases between the germline ends. Germline-derived CDR1 and CDR2 are DFQATT and SNEGSKA (reference sequence). The CDR3 runs 11 residues. The CDR3 reads CSAPNNEALHF. CDR3 sequence (DNA): TGCAGTGCTCCGAATAACGAAGCCCTCCACTTT.

As regards this clonotype: One end of the junction varies from germline; a read error may be responsible. This chain connects TRBV11-2 to TRBJ2-1; TRBD1 might be the D (6 bases). CDR3 length: 13 residues. CDR1 is SGHAT, CDR2 FQNNGV, per germline. This chain's CDR3 is CAGSLGGYNEQFF. The CDR3 coding sequence is TGTGCCGGCAGCTTAGGGGGCTACAATGAGCAGTTCTTC.

The chain links TRBV20-1 to TRBJ1-2, with a weak D call TRBD1 (5 bases). The CDR3 sequence is 13 residues long. Trimming pared 5 bases from V and 4 bases from J, leaving 14 bases between. Germline values: CDR1 DFQATT, CDR2 SNEGSKA (reference sequence). CDR3 DNA: TGCAGTGCTCCCACGACAGAATCCTATGGCTACACCTTC. Its translation is CSAPTTESYGYTF.

This clonotype was counted many times. CDR3 bases: TGTGCCATCAGCCCAGGGGTTTTGGGGTCACCCCTCCACTTT. Residues: CAISPGVLGSPLHF. The chain employs TRBV10-3 and TRBJ1-6, with TRBD1 as a possible D gene (6 bases). CDR1 and CDR2 (germline): ENHRY, SYGVKD. This CDR3 is built from 14 residues. Trimming left V 6 bases short and J 10 bases short, with 16 bases between.

The gene calls are TRBV7-3 and TRBJ1-6; possibly TRBD1 for D (5 bases). CDR1 is SGHTA and CDR2 is FQGTGA in the germline V gene. V dropped 11 bases and J dropped 2 bases, with 31 bases sitting between them. The CDR3 spans 20 residues. CDR3 sequence reads: CAWVPGGNGGTSPYNSPLHF. Written as DNA, the CDR3 is TGTGCCTGGGTCCCCGGCGGGAACGGAGGGACCAGCCCCTATAATTCACCCCTCCACTTT.

The V gene is TRBV12-3 or TRBV12-4, the J gene TRBJ2-7; D is uncertain. V was cut by 5 bases and J by 2 bases, with 13 bases left in between. This CDR3 region has 14 residues. The CDR3 DNA follows: TGTGCCAGCAGTATAATAGAAACCACCTACGAGCAGTACTTC. This translates into CASSIIETTYEQYF.

This clonotype was detected a few times. This rearrangement joins TRBV11-1 to TRBJ1-6; D call uncertain. The CDR3 is 12 amino acids. The ends were cut back, 2 bases at V and 7 bases at J, with 3 bases in the middle. CDR1 is SGHAT and CDR2 is FQDESV in the germline V gene (reference sequence). The CDR3 is CASSLKNSPLHF. The CDR3 region has the DNA TGTGCCAGCAGCTTAAAAAATTCACCCCTCCACTTT.

The chain recombines TRBV16 with TRBJ2-5; the match to TRBD1 covers 11 bases. The V gene's germline CDR1 is KGHSY and CDR2 FQNENV. The CDR3 is made up of 18 amino acids. With 0 bases clipped from V and 2 bases from J, the junction kept 8 bases outside the gene matches. The CDR3 sequence is CASSQSGQGVIGQETQYF. As DNA, the CDR3 is TGTGCCAGCAGCCAATCGGGACAGGGGGTTATTGGACAAGAGACCCAGTACTTC.